The next 25 T cell receptor beta chains were all read from a single sample in a study of T cell responses to AZD1222 COVID-19 vaccine (dated by TCRdb to the early 2020s). Library generation was performed with the immunoSEQ multiplex PCR assay. The table comes from immuneACCESS by way of TCRdb, which keeps in-frame sequences with V and J called. Part of the clones is missing from these tables; in studies checked, under half for an unresolved V gene and the rest for unknown reasons. The sample profile shows about 190,000 clones; 75% to 90% of them were found once. The biggest ten clones account for 2.7% of the sample. This specimen's time point label, interpreted: baseline before first vaccination. The treatment or condition label on this specimen signifies: meningococcal conjugate vaccine given as trial control. The source was peripheral blood, collected on day 0 of MenACWY control vaccination. The receptor source for this set is an adult in good health.

The chain combines TRBV5-1 with TRBJ2-2, with TRBD1 identical over 8 bases. The CDR3 extends over 16 amino acids. Germline V gene sequence: CDR1 SGHRS, CDR2 YFSETQ. V dropped 3 bases and J dropped 4; count of bases not matched to a gene: 8. CDR3 nucleotides: TGCGCCAGCAGCTCCATCGGGACAGGCTCCACCGGGGAGCTGTTTTTT. Amino acids: CASSSIGTGSTGELFF.

This rearrangement joins TRBV1 to TRBJ1-6. TRBV1 is labeled a pseudogene. The CDR3 totals 24 residues. The CDR3 DNA is TGCACCAGCAGCCACGATCCTACGGGAAGGGGCCGCCTACCCGGGAGCTCCTATAATTCACCCCTCCACTTT. It encodes CTSSHDPTGRGRLPGSSYNSPLHF.

This chain connects TRBV10-1 to TRBJ1-5; 11 bases fit TRBD1. The CDR3 extends over 16 amino acids. Looked up from germline, CDR1 is WNHNN and CDR2 is SYGVQD (reference sequence). Losses at the gene ends were 4 bases for V and 5 bases for J; bases not matched to a gene: 7. The DNA for the CDR3 is TGCGCCAGCAGTGGGACAGGGGGCGCGTACGATCAGCCCCAGCATTTT. Its translation is CASSGTGGAYDQPQHF.

The rearrangement uses TRBV4-2 and TRBJ1-1, with a weak D call TRBD1 (5 bases). Trimming pared 0 bases from V and 5 bases from J, leaving 19 bases between. Germline lookup yields CDR1 LGHNA and CDR2 YNFKEQ. This CDR3 is 17 amino acids long. DNA of the CDR3: TGTGCCAGCAGCCAAGATCTGTTCATTGAACGGGGGACTGAAGCTTTCTTT. It codes for CASSQDLFIERGTEAFF.

The gene calls are TRBV20-1 and TRBJ2-1; D is unclear. V lost 7 bases to trimming and J lost 8 bases, with 12 bases between them. Germline lookup yields CDR1 DFQATT and CDR2 SNEGSKA (reference sequence). This CDR3 has 11 amino acids. The DNA of the CDR3 is TGCAGTGTCCAAGTAGTAGATGAGCAGTTCTTC. Translated: CSVQVVDEQFF.

CDR3 coding DNA: TGTGCCAGCAGCTTGGGTAGCGGGGGGCACAATGAGCAGTTCTTC. It encodes CASSLGSGGHNEQFF. J is TRBJ2-1 and V is TRBV11-3; TRBD2 matches at 10 bases. Germline trimming cut 3 bases from V and 5 bases from J; bases unmatched to any gene: 4. The CDR3 is 15 amino acids. The V gene's germline CDR1 is SGHNT and CDR2 YENEEA.

The rearrangement links TRBV20-1 to TRBJ1-1, with TRBD1 matching 8 bases. Germline values: CDR1 DFQATT, CDR2 SNEGSKA (reference sequence). J lost 4 bases, V lost 3 bases, and 7 bases had no gene match. CDR3 length: 14 residues. The CDR3 DNA reads as TGCAGTGCTAGTCCTAAGGACAGGGTCACTGAAGCTTTCTTT. Amino acid sequence: CSASPKDRVTEAFF.

The chain recombines TRBV5-1 with TRBJ1-2; 9 bases map to TRBD1. Germline V gene lookup returns CDR1 SGHRS and CDR2 YFSETQ. V trimming: 4 bases; J trimming: 14 bases; junction bases outside the gene matches: 15. This CDR3 is built from 14 residues. This CDR3 is CASSTGTGKIASTF. The DNA for the CDR3 is TGCGCCAGCAGCACCGGGACAGGGAAAATAGCGAGTACCTTC.

The J gene is TRBJ1-1, the V gene TRBV19; a possible D gene is TRBD1 (5 bases). Trimming removed 2 bases from V and 3 bases from J, with 13 bases in between. Germline V gene data show CDR1 as LNHDA and CDR2 as SQIVND (reference sequence). The CDR3 totals 15 residues. The DNA for the CDR3 is TGTGCCAGTAGTATAAGTCGGGCCAGGGACACTGAAGCTTTCTTT. Translating it yields CASSISRARDTEAFF.

The chain couples TRBV13 to TRBJ2-1, with D maybe TRBD2 (6 bases). The CDR3 loop spans 15 amino acids. Trimming cost V 5 bases and J 6 bases, with 17 bases left between them. Germline lookup yields CDR1 PRHDT and CDR2 FYEKMQ (reference sequence). CDR3 sequence reads: CASSARLDTVNEQFF. For the CDR3, the DNA is TGTGCCAGCAGCGCCCGACTAGATACGGTCAATGAGCAGTTCTTC.

This clone came up a few times. This chain links TRBV28 with TRBJ2-7; D is possibly TRBD2 (5 bases). The CDR3 is 14 residues long. Germline V lookup: CDR1 MDHEN, CDR2 SYDVKM. V was pared by 10 bases and J by 2 bases, with 18 bases between. The CDR3 loop is CATSSPGTPYEQYF. In DNA, the CDR3 is TGTGCCACCTCCTCCCCGGGAACCCCCTACGAGCAGTACTTC.

The CDR3 sequence is CSVVAVMNTEAFF. The CDR3 bases are TGCAGCGTTGTAGCGGTCATGAACACTGAAGCTTTCTTT. The chain has TRBV29-1 and TRBJ1-1; unclear D gene. Trimming left V 4 bases short and J 0 bases short, with 9 bases between. This CDR3 has 13 amino acids. In germline, CDR1 is SQVTM, CDR2 ANQGSEA. Drawing the rest from reference TRBV29-1 and TRBJ1-1, the complete variable domain is SAVISQKPSRDICQRGTSLTIQCQVDSQVTMMFWYRQQPGQSLTLIATANQGSEATYESGFVIDKFPISRPNLTFSTLTVSNMSPEDSSIYLCSVVAVMNTEAFFGQGTRLTVV.

The V call is TRBV28, the J call TRBJ2-3; 7 nucleotides agree with TRBD1. Unmatched junction bases numbered 3, after V lost 6 bases and J lost 3 bases. CDR1 MDHEN and CDR2 SYDVKM come from the germline V gene. The CDR3 covers 13 residues. In DNA form, the CDR3 reads TGTGCCAGCAGCGGACAGGAGACAGATACGCAGTATTTT. It encodes CASSGQETDTQYF.

The chain couples TRBV7-9 to TRBJ2-7; TRBD2 matches at 8 bases. Per the germline V gene, CDR1 is SEHNR and CDR2 is FQNEAQ (reference sequence). Trimming at V came to 5 bases and at J to 3 bases, leaving 12 bases not matched to a gene. The CDR3 has 16 amino acids. The chain's CDR3 is CASSATPGLGIYEQYF. In DNA, the CDR3 is TGTGCCAGCAGCGCTACGCCGGGACTAGGAATCTACGAGCAGTACTTC.

This clone was observed a single time. The rearrangement joins TRBV28 to TRBJ2-1; D is ambiguous. CDR1 MDHEN and CDR2 SYDVKM come from the germline V gene. The CDR3 sequence is 16 residues long. Trimming removed 3 bases at V and 3 bases at J, with 15 bases between. In DNA, the CDR3 is TGTGCCAGCAGTTTCCCCCGCCAGCTGATCTACAATGAGCAGTTCTTC. Its translation is CASSFPRQLIYNEQFF.

The chain couples TRBV9 to TRBJ2-7; 10 nucleotides match TRBD1. The trim removed 2 bases at V and 5 bases at J, leaving 7 bases unmatched. The germline CDR1 and CDR2 sequences are SGDLS and YYNGEE. The CDR3 consists of 15 residues. The CDR3 DNA sequence: TGTGCCAGCAGCGTCACCCCCGGGACAGGGGACGAGCAGTACTTC. Its protein product is CASSVTPGTGDEQYF.

V gene TRBV18 combines with J gene TRBJ1-1; 7 bases are shared with TRBD1. This CDR3 contains 15 residues. Germline loops: CDR1 KGHSH, CDR2 LQKENI. V shed 4 bases and J 3 bases; nucleotides not matched to a gene: 8. The CDR3 nucleotides read TGTGCCAGCTCACACTCCGGGACAGAGGACACTGAAGCTTTCTTT. It encodes CASSHSGTEDTEAFF.

The gene calls are TRBV2 and TRBJ2-7; D ambiguous. V was shortened by 5 bases and J by 2 bases, with 16 bases between the two germline ends. CDR3 size: 15 residues. CDR1 and CDR2 (germline): SNHLY, FYNNEI. The CDR3 DNA follows: TGTGCCAGCAGTTCAGCAGACGGGTGGCCCTACGAGCAGTACTTC. It encodes CASSSADGWPYEQYF.

The rearrangement joins TRBV27 to TRBJ1-1; 8 bases fit TRBD1. The CDR3 has 15 amino acids. With 2 bases clipped from V and 7 bases from J, the junction kept 9 bases outside the gene matches. In germline, CDR1 is MNHEY, CDR2 SMNVEV (reference sequence). The CDR3 is CASSLGSGQGLEAFF. The CDR3 DNA reads TGTGCCAGCAGTTTAGGGTCCGGACAGGGACTTGAAGCTTTCTTT.

This chain joins TRBV27 and TRBJ1-2; D possibly corresponds to TRBD1 (6 bases). Between the trimmed V and J ends, which lost 2 bases and 7 bases, there was a span of 14 bases. From germline, CDR1 is MNHEY and CDR2 SMNVEV (reference sequence). This CDR3 contains 14 residues. Here the CDR3 reads CASSLAGELGGYTF. The CDR3 region has the DNA TGTGCCAGCAGTTTAGCAGGGGAATTGGGTGGCTACACCTTC.

The chain joins TRBV30 to TRBJ1-2; 7 bases line up with TRBD1. The germline CDR1 and CDR2 sequences are GTSNPN and SVGIG (reference sequence). V lost 4 bases, J lost 4 bases, and 9 bases stayed unmatched. This CDR3 is built from 14 residues. The CDR3, as DNA: TGTGCCTGGACCCTAGACAGGGCCCGCTATGGCTACACCTTC. Translation gives CAWTLDRARYGYTF.

This clone was seen a handful of times. The chain uses TRBV6-1 and TRBJ1-6; TRBD1 aligns across 7 bases. The J segment lost 10 bases and the V segment lost 2 bases, leaving 5 bases of the junction unmatched. The CDR3 extends over 14 amino acids. Germline V gene lookup returns CDR1 MNHNS and CDR2 SASEGT. The CDR3 bases are TGTGCCAGCAGTGAAATTGGGACAGACTCACCCCTCCACTTT. Amino acid sequence: CASSEIGTDSPLHF.

The chain uses TRBV28 and TRBJ1-1; 9 positions match TRBD1. CDR3 size: 13 residues. The germline gives CDR1 MDHEN, CDR2 SYDVKM. The J segment lost 7 bases and the V segment lost 2 bases, leaving 2 bases of the junction unmatched. The CDR3 region has the DNA TGTGCCAGCAGTTTAAGGACAGGGGTTGAAGCTTTCTTT. Its protein is CASSLRTGVEAFF.

The chain links TRBV9 to TRBJ2-3; D is unresolved. Between the trimmed V and J ends, which lost 2 bases and 0 bases, there was a span of 10 bases. The CDR3 runs 15 residues. The germline V gene has CDR1 SGDLS and CDR2 YYNGEE. CDR3: CASSVGLTSTDTQYF. The CDR3 nucleotides read TGTGCCAGCAGCGTTGGGCTAACCAGCACAGATACGCAGTATTTT.

The rearrangement uses TRBV19 and TRBJ1-5; the match to TRBD1 covers 7 bases. Germline CDR1 is LNHDA and CDR2 is SQIVND (reference sequence). This CDR3 is built from 18 residues. Trimming took 4 bases from V and 1 from J; bases not matched to a gene: 13. CDR3: CASSTDKTGSSSNQPQHF. CDR3 sequence (DNA): TGTGCCAGTAGTACCGATAAGACAGGGTCCTCGAGCAATCAGCCCCAGCATTTT.